Sequencing of this T cell receptor beta chain was carried out in a study of blood T cell repertoires in COVID-19. Study details: Acute and convalescent COVID-19 specimens originated in the United States, Italy and Spain.

This table comes from immunoSEQ multiplex PCR, and its TCRdb copy is limited to in-frame clones, with some not included. There are approximately 170,000 clones in the sample; approximately 84% occur only once, and approximately 12% lies in the top ten. This CDR3 spans 17 amino acids. Germline CDR1 reads SGHRS; CDR2 reads YFSETQ. After removal of 4 bases from V and 4 bases from J, the junction contained 13 bases not matched to a gene. The rearrangement uses TRBV5-1 and TRBJ1-2, with 10 bases that match TRBD1. This receptor was obtained from a man in his fifties or sixties who had recovered from COVID-19. The sequenced sample was PBMCs or T cells enriched from blood (not recorded which). CDR3 sequence: CASSPLGDRGRSYGYTF. The DNA of the CDR3 is TGCGCCAGCAGCCCCCTGGGGGACAGGGGTCGATCCTATGGCTACACCTTC.